A single sample gave rise to the 3 T cell receptor beta chains below, sequenced in a study of cytomegalovirus exposure and HLA in healthy donors. It was with 60 Vbeta and 13 Jbeta primers that the PCR ran. Measured with immunoSEQ multiplex PCR; TCRdb has only the in-frame clones, and not every one. In the table there are some 190,000 clones, about three quarters of which are singletons. Sequencing input: PBMCs. The receptor source for this set is a man aged 18 to 29 in good health and CMV-seronegative.

This clone was observed a single time. The rearrangement uses TRBV5-1 and TRBJ2-5; TRBD1 matches at 8 bases. The DNA end is more similar to TRBJ2-7, so the J call may be wrong. CDR3 length: 15 residues. Per germline, CDR1 SGHRS and CDR2 YFSETQ. Written as DNA, the CDR3 is TGCGCCAGCAGCTTGGTAGGACAGGGAAGCCACGAGCAGTACTTC. This translates into CASSLVGQGSHEQYF.

This clone showed up just a few times. This sequence joins TRBV28 and TRBJ1-5, with D hard to call. Deletions cut 8 bases from V and 1 base from J, with 12 bases between. This CDR3 comprises 14 residues. CDR1 is MDHEN and CDR2 is SYDVKM in the germline V gene. The CDR3 DNA sequence: TGTGCCAGCTCTTTCCCGGGGAGCAATCAGCCCCAGCATTTT. Translating gives CASSFPGSNQPQHF.

This chain uses TRBV7-8 with TRBJ2-7; the match to TRBD1 covers 7 bases. The CDR3 consists of 14 residues. Per germline, CDR1 SGHVS and CDR2 FQNEAQ. Losses at the gene ends were 4 bases for V and 3 bases for J; bases not matched to a gene: 6. As DNA, the CDR3 is TGTGCCAGCAGCTCCGAAACAGGGGACTACGAGCAGTACTTC. It specifies CASSSETGDYEQYF.